This T cell receptor (beta chain) was sequenced for a study of cytomegalovirus exposure and HLA in healthy donors. With respect to this clone: Its specificity is not known.

The donors were in the approximately 120-subject validation cohort; that cohort was separate from the roughly 700-subject first cohort. Looked up from germline, CDR1 is MGHRA and CDR2 is YSYEKL. Trimming took 3 bases from V and 1 from J, leaving 9 bases between them. This CDR3 contains 14 residues. General study findings and limits: Cytomegalovirus-associated status was assigned to some 160 TCR beta chains. Subsequent analysis found a tendency for first-cohort TCR clusters to co-occur within the 95 to 150 validation repertoires.

This table comes from immunoSEQ multiplex PCR, and its TCRdb copy is limited to in-frame clones, with some not included. The profile shows around 120,000 clones, 85% to 90% of them singletons. The sequence was obtained from a woman in her late teens or twenties in good health and CMV-seropositive. Specimen: PBMCs. The rearrangement links TRBV4-1 to TRBJ1-1, with no clear D. CDR3 coding DNA: TGCGCCAGCAGCCAGTATACAGAGAACACTGAAGCTTTCTTT. Translating gives CASSQYTENTEAFF.